These 13 T cell receptor beta chains were sequenced from one sample in a study of blood T cell repertoires in COVID-19. Sequencing used immunoSEQ multiplex PCR; TCRdb keeps in-frame clones, though not all of them. The table has about 58,000 clones, roughly three quarters seen once; the top ten hold about 33%. The specimen was peripheral blood. The receptors originated from a human donor in a cohort sampled during active COVID-19.

This clone was seen a single time. The rearrangement joins TRBV9 to TRBJ1-3; D gene uncertain. V was cut by 7 bases and J by 2 bases, with 13 bases left in between. This CDR3 comprises 14 residues. CDR1 SGDLS and CDR2 YYNGEE come from the germline V gene. CDR3 nucleotide sequence: TGTGCCAGCGGCCAAACCGTAACTGGAAACACCATATATTTT. This gives the protein CASGQTVTGNTIYF. Full variable domain (outside the CDR3, taken from reference TRBV9 and TRBJ1-3): DSGVTQTPKHLITATGQRVTLRCSPRSGDLSVYWYQQSLDQGLQFLIQYYNGEERAKGNILERFSAQQFPDLHSELNLSSLELGDSALYFCASGQTVTGNTIYFGEGSWLTVV.

The J gene is TRBJ2-7, the V gene TRBV9, with a tentative D call TRBD1 (7 bases). The germline CDR1 and CDR2 sequences are SGDLS and YYNGEE. The CDR3 length is 15 residues. Deletions cut 4 bases from V and 3 bases from J, with 17 bases between. CDR3 sequence (DNA): TGTGCCAGCAGCCCGACAGGGTCGGGGGTCTACGAGCAGTACTTC. This gives the protein CASSPTGSGVYEQYF.

V is TRBV11-2 and J is TRBJ2-4; no clear D gene. V lost 1 base, J lost 3 bases, and 16 bases lay in between. Germline loops: CDR1 SGHAT, CDR2 FQNNGV. The CDR3 extends over 17 amino acids. This CDR3 reads CASSLGGARLLKNIQYF. In DNA form, the CDR3 reads TGTGCCAGCAGCTTAGGAGGCGCGCGGCTTCTCAAAAACATTCAGTACTTC.

The V and J genes are TRBV7-9 and TRBJ1-5; D ambiguous. Germline CDR1 SEHNR, CDR2 FQNEAQ (reference sequence). With 4 bases removed from V and 4 bases from J, the gap between germline ends came to 5 bases. The CDR3 consists of 12 residues. The CDR3 coding sequence is TGTGCCAGCAGCTATGAGAATCAGCCCCAGCATTTT. Its protein is CASSYENQPQHF.

The CDR3 bases are TGTGCCAGCAGTCCTTTCTACGGGGGAGGAGAAGAGACCCAGTACTTC. Translating gives CASSPFYGGGEETQYF. The chain is built from TRBV25-1 and TRBJ2-5, with a weak D call TRBD2 (6 bases). The V gene's germline CDR1 is MGHDK and CDR2 SYGVNS. The CDR3 is 16 residues long. The V end was cut by 5 bases, the J end by 3 bases, with 19 bases between.

The rearrangement links TRBV7-9 to TRBJ2-7; D possibly corresponds to TRBD1 (5 bases). The CDR3 loop spans 15 amino acids. Germline V gives CDR1 SEHNR, CDR2 FQNEAQ (reference sequence). V gave up 5 bases and J gave up 0 bases, with 14 bases separating them. The CDR3 coding sequence is TGTGCCAGCAGCCCCTGGCAGGGAAGCTCCTACGAGCAGTACTTC. It codes for CASSPWQGSSYEQYF. Based on the CDR3 plus reference TRBV7-9 and TRBJ2-7, the full variable domain is DTGVSQNPRHKITKRGQNVTFRCDPISEHNRLYWYRQTLGQGPEFLTYFQNEAQLEKSRLLSDRFSAERPKGSFSTLEIQRTEQGDSAMYLCASSPWQGSSYEQYFGPGTRLTVT.

The chain links TRBV10-2 to TRBJ2-7; no clear D. Germline V gene lookup returns CDR1 WSHSY and CDR2 SAAADI. Deletions cut 10 bases from V and 6 bases from J, with 10 bases between. This CDR3 is built from 10 residues. This CDR3 is CATLDTEQYF. CDR3 DNA sequence: TGCGCCACCCTAGATACCGAGCAGTACTTC.

The genes are TRBV9 and TRBJ1-6; D remains unclear. The CDR3 runs to 14 residues. Germline V CDR1 and CDR2: SGDLS, YYNGEE. With 4 bases removed from V and 7 bases from J, the gap between germline ends came to 12 bases. In DNA, the CDR3 is TGTGCCAGCAGCCCCCACGTGGGCAATTCACCCCTCCACTTT. Its protein product is CASSPHVGNSPLHF.

This clone is a singleton in its sample. The chain joins TRBV15 to TRBJ1-4, with a possible D match to TRBD1 (5 bases). The length of the CDR3 is 16 residues. The germline V gene has CDR1 LNHNV and CDR2 YYDKDF (reference sequence). V lost 0 bases and J lost 2, with 10 bases in between. The CDR3 spells CATSRDYQGTNEKLFF. The CDR3 DNA is TGTGCCACCAGCAGAGATTACCAGGGCACTAATGAAAAACTGTTTTTT.

The chain combines TRBV2 with TRBJ2-6; TRBD1 agrees at 7 bases. The germline gives CDR1 SNHLY, CDR2 FYNNEI. The CDR3 length is 15 residues. The J segment lost 3 bases and the V segment lost 8 bases, leaving 7 bases of the junction unmatched. DNA for the CDR3: TGTGCCAGCTGGAAAGGGGGCAGTGGGGCCAACGTCCTGACTTTC. It translates to CASWKGGSGANVLTF.

This chain links TRBV5-1 with TRBJ2-5; maybe TRBD1 (6 bases). Trimming cost V 4 bases and J 1 base, with 11 bases left between them. This CDR3 region has 14 residues. From germline, CDR1 is SGHRS and CDR2 YFSETQ. The CDR3 here is CASSRGQLQETQYF. The CDR3 DNA reads TGCGCCAGCAGCCGAGGACAGCTCCAAGAGACCCAGTACTTC. The whole variable domain, filled in from reference TRBV5-1 and TRBJ2-5, reads KAGVTQTPRYLIKTRGQQVTLSCSPISGHRSVSWYQQTPGQGLQFLFEYFSETQRNKGNFPGRFSGRQFSNSRSEMNVSTLELGDSALYLCASSRGQLQETQYFGPGTRLLVL.

The J gene is TRBJ1-6, the V gene TRBV30; D gene ambiguous. V lost 0 bases to trimming and J lost 10 bases, with 10 bases between them. Germline assignment: CDR1 GTSNPN and CDR2 SVGIG (reference sequence). This CDR3 is built from 13 residues. CDR3 sequence: CAWSVHTPSPLHF. DNA of the CDR3: TGTGCCTGGAGTGTACACACACCGTCACCCCTCCACTTT.

The gene calls are TRBV9 and TRBJ2-7; 9 nucleotides agree with TRBD1. Germline V gene sequence: CDR1 SGDLS, CDR2 YYNGEE. The CDR3 consists of 15 residues. Trimming removed 4 bases from V and 2 bases from J; junction bases left unmatched: 7. The CDR3 sequence: CASSLDRTGAYEQYF. For the CDR3, the DNA is TGTGCCAGCAGCCTCGACCGGACAGGGGCCTACGAGCAGTACTTC.